These 20 T cell receptor beta chains were all obtained from the same sample, sequenced in a study of cytomegalovirus exposure and HLA in healthy donors listed by TCRdb under 2017. Libraries were built with the immunoSEQ multiplex PCR assay. Entries here come from immuneACCESS through TCRdb and include only in-frame sequences with V and J called. Some clones fail to appear in such tables; in the studies checked, an unresolved V gene covers under half of the shortfall, and the cause of the remainder is unknown. This sample is represented by about 220,000 clones; just over 85% of them were singletons. Approximately 2.9% of the sample lies in the top ten. Input material: PBMCs. These receptors all come from a woman aged 18-29 years in good health and CMV-seronegative.

The chain is built from TRBV15 and TRBJ2-5; TRBD2 matches at 14 bases. V lost 1 base to trimming and J lost 5 bases; unmatched junction nucleotides: 3. CDR3 length: 16 amino acids. Germline V lookup: CDR1 LNHNV, CDR2 YYDKDF (reference sequence). The DNA of the CDR3 is TGTGCCACCAGCAGAGGCCGGACTAGCGGGAGGGAGACCCAGTACTTC. Its translation is CATSRGRTSGRETQYF.

Written as DNA, the CDR3 is TGTGCCACCAGCAGAGAACTAGCGGGAGTCACCGGGGAGCTGTTTTTT. The encoded protein is CATSRELAGVTGELFF. The chain joins TRBV15 to TRBJ2-2, with TRBD2 matching 11 bases. The CDR3 is made up of 16 amino acids. CDR1 is LNHNV and CDR2 is YYDKDF in the germline V gene (reference sequence). Trimming took 0 bases from V and 4 from J; bases not matched to a gene: 1.

The V and J genes are TRBV7-9 and TRBJ1-2; a weak D match, TRBD1 (5 bases). Germline loops: CDR1 SEHNR, CDR2 FQNEAQ (reference sequence). The CDR3 loop spans 14 amino acids. Deletions cut 1 base from V and 6 bases from J, with 12 bases between. The chain's CDR3 is CASSLEEGADGYTF. The DNA of the CDR3 is TGTGCCAGCAGCTTAGAAGAAGGGGCCGATGGCTACACCTTC.

V usage is TRBV11-1 and J usage is TRBJ2-7; TRBD2 matches 8 bases. The CDR3 runs 16 residues. After removal of 3 bases from V and 4 bases from J, the junction contained 11 bases not matched to a gene. Germline assignment: CDR1 SGHAT and CDR2 FQDESV (reference sequence). CDR3 loop: CASSFVRSGRSYEQYF. In DNA, the CDR3 is TGTGCCAGCAGCTTCGTCCGCAGCGGGAGATCGTACGAGCAGTACTTC.

The V gene is TRBV5-6, the J gene TRBJ2-1, with unresolved D. CDR1 is SGHDT and CDR2 is YYEEEE in the germline V gene. The CDR3 runs to 12 residues. Between the trimmed V and J ends, which lost 0 bases and 8 bases, there was a span of 6 bases. CDR3 sequence (DNA): TGTGCCAGCAGCTTGGACTTTTATGAGCAGTTCTTC. This translates into CASSLDFYEQFF.

This sequence joins TRBV7-9 and TRBJ1-5, with a weak D call TRBD1 (6 bases). The CDR3 contains 15 residues. CDR1 and CDR2 from the germline V gene are SEHNR and FQNEAQ (reference sequence). The V end was cut by 5 bases, the J end by 3 bases, with 14 bases between. CDR3 sequence reads: CASSPRGDANQPQHF. CDR3 coding DNA: TGTGCCAGCAGCCCCAGGGGTGATGCCAATCAGCCCCAGCATTTT.

The rearrangement joins TRBV28 to TRBJ2-5, with D possibly being TRBD1 (6 bases). The germline V and J ends were trimmed by 5 bases and 3 bases, with 16 bases remaining between them. Germline-derived CDR1 and CDR2 are MDHEN and SYDVKM. The CDR3 totals 15 residues. This chain's CDR3 is CASSTGGPAKETQYF. CDR3 DNA sequence: TGTGCCAGCAGTACTGGGGGCCCCGCTAAAGAGACCCAGTACTTC. Together with reference TRBV28 and TRBJ2-5, the CDR3 gives the full variable domain: DVKVTQSSRYLVKRTGEKVFLECVQDMDHENMFWYRQDPGLGLRLIYFSYDVKMKEKGDIPEGYSVSREKKERFSLILESASTNQTSMYLCASSTGGPAKETQYFGPGTRLLVL.

This chain connects TRBV19 to TRBJ2-1, with D possibly TRBD1 on 6 matching bases. V was trimmed by 4 bases and J by 4 bases, leaving 20 bases between them. The CDR3 consists of 17 residues. Germline CDR1 and CDR2: LNHDA and SQIVND (reference sequence). CDR3 in DNA: TGTGCCAGTAGTAAAGCCCTAAACAGGGTGGTTTACAATGAGCAGTTCTTC. It encodes CASSKALNRVVYNEQFF.

The CDR3 region has the DNA TGTGCCAGCAGCTTAGCTGGCGGGAGGGCCCGGAATGAGCAGTTCTTC. This encodes CASSLAGGRARNEQFF. The genes are TRBV7-9 and TRBJ2-1, with 9 positions matching TRBD2. The CDR3 length is 16 residues. Germline V CDR1 and CDR2: SEHNR, FQNEAQ (reference sequence). Germline trimming cut 0 bases from V and 7 bases from J; bases unmatched to any gene: 7.

The chain has TRBV27 and TRBJ2-5; 7 bases align to TRBD1. The CDR3 has 14 residues. The germline V gene has CDR1 MNHEY and CDR2 SMNVEV (reference sequence). V lost 5 bases, J lost 5 bases, and 8 bases stayed unmatched. The CDR3 spells CASSRQGEMETQYF. In nucleotides, the CDR3 is TGTGCCAGCAGTCGCCAGGGGGAGATGGAGACCCAGTACTTC.

The rearrangement joins TRBV7-3 to TRBJ2-6, with D unclear. This CDR3 is 16 amino acids long. Germline CDR1 and CDR2: SGHTA and FQGTGA. The germline V and J ends were trimmed by 5 bases and 2 bases, with 13 bases remaining between them. CDR3 bases: TGTGCCAGCAGCGAAGGAGATATAACTGGGGCCAACGTCCTGACTTTC. It encodes CASSEGDITGANVLTF.

The chain combines TRBV27 with TRBJ2-1; 10 nucleotides align to TRBD2. Per the germline V gene, CDR1 is MNHEY and CDR2 is SMNVEV (reference sequence). V shed 4 bases, J shed 3 bases, and the junction held 3 bases outside the gene matches. The CDR3 has 15 residues. The CDR3 here is CASSSGLAVYNEQFF. The DNA for the CDR3 is TGTGCCAGCAGTTCAGGACTAGCGGTCTACAATGAGCAGTTCTTC.

This clone was observed a few times. Here the CDR3 reads CASSRTSGSPYEQYF. CDR3 bases: TGTGCCAGCAGCCGGACTAGCGGGAGTCCCTACGAGCAGTACTTC. This rearrangement joins TRBV27 to TRBJ2-7; 13 nucleotides align to TRBD2. The V and J ends lost 6 bases and 2 bases, in that order; junction bases with no gene match: 4. The CDR3 is made up of 15 amino acids. Germline V lookup: CDR1 MNHEY, CDR2 SMNVEV (reference sequence).

The rearrangement links TRBV6-1 to TRBJ1-3; D is undetermined. CDR3 length: 15 amino acids. V gave up 2 bases and J gave up 0 bases, with 8 bases separating them. Per the germline V gene, CDR1 is MNHNS and CDR2 is SASEGT. The CDR3, as DNA: TGTGCCAGCAGTGAAACAGAAGCCTCTGGAAACACCATATATTTT. Encoded protein: CASSETEASGNTIYF.

CDR3 loop: CASTYRTGSYEQYF. In nucleotides, the CDR3 is TGTGCCAGCACCTACAGGACAGGTTCCTACGAGCAGTACTTC. V and J are TRBV7-2 and TRBJ2-7, with TRBD1 identical over 7 bases. The CDR3 loop spans 14 amino acids. The junction had 7 bases not matched to a gene; V was cut back by 7 bases and J by 1 base. Germline-derived CDR1 and CDR2 are SGHTA and FQGNSA. The entire variable domain, with the rest obtained from reference TRBV7-2 and TRBJ2-7, is as follows: GAGVSQSPSNKVTEKGKDVELRCDPISGHTALYWYRQSLGQGLEFLIYFQGNSAPDKSGLPSDRFSAERTGGSVSTLTIQRTQQEDSAVYLCASTYRTGSYEQYFGPGTRLTVT.

This chain connects TRBV4-2 to TRBJ2-7; 9 positions agree with TRBD1. This CDR3 spans 17 amino acids. J was trimmed by 1 base and V by 1 base; bases with no gene match: 8. Germline CDR1 reads LGHNA; CDR2 reads YNFKEQ. CDR3 DNA sequence: TGTGCCAGCAGCCAAGTCGAGATGACAGGGGGTTCCTACGAGCAGTACTTC. The encoded protein is CASSQVEMTGGSYEQYF.

This chain connects TRBV10-2 to TRBJ2-7; D not certain. The germline V gene encodes CDR1 WSHSY and CDR2 SAAADI. The CDR3 is made up of 11 amino acids. V dropped 7 bases and J dropped 2 bases, with 6 bases sitting between them. In DNA form, the CDR3 reads TGCGCCAGCAAATCAGCCTACGAGCAGTACTTC. Its translation: CASKSAYEQYF.

The rearrangement uses TRBV5-1 and TRBJ2-7; 9 nucleotides align to TRBD1. The CDR3 extends over 15 amino acids. Germline V CDR1 and CDR2: SGHRS, YFSETQ. With V trimmed by 1 base and J by 5 bases, 7 bases remained unmatched. CDR3 protein: CASSLTLQGADEQYF. In nucleotides, the CDR3 is TGCGCCAGCAGCTTGACCTTACAGGGGGCGGACGAGCAGTACTTC.

For this clone: A read error may account for a junction end that differs from germline. The CDR3 protein is CASSLTRGSPCHF. The CDR3 bases are TGTGCCAGCAGTTTAACCAGAGGGTCCCCGTGCCATTTT. The V call is TRBV27, the J call TRBJ1-3; D unresolved. Germline lookup yields CDR1 MNHEY and CDR2 SMNVEV (reference sequence). The CDR3 is 13 amino acids.

This clone was seen once. CDR3: CASKPWTENTGELFF. The CDR3, as DNA: TGTGCCAGCAAGCCTTGGACAGAGAACACCGGGGAGCTGTTTTTT. The chain combines TRBV2 with TRBJ2-2, with D tentatively TRBD1 (6 bases). The V gene lost 7 bases and the J gene lost 1 base, with 13 bases spanning the gap. CDR1 is SNHLY, CDR2 FYNNEI, per germline. CDR3 length: 15 amino acids.